This T cell receptor (beta chain) is drawn from a study of CDR3 diversity in severe acne (dated by TCRdb to about 2019). Library creation used PCR. Sequenced on an Illumina HiSeq 2000. TCRdb itself trimmed the public reads at Q25 with fastp, ran MiXCR and retained productive beta chains. Rows matching on CDR3 protein sequence are summarized as one entry with the most common DNA and genes. The sample yields more than 85,000 distinct CDR3 sequences; 45% to 55% were counted once. 9.5% to 13% of the sample lies in the top ten. V drops 4 bases and J drops 6 bases, leaving 10 bases in between. Taken from cysteine to phenylalanine, the CDR3 has 13 residues. Here the CDR3 DNA is all that survives: 39 bases in frame from base 1. Taken from the germline V gene, the CDR1 and CDR2 loops are ENHRY and SYGVKD. This clonotype was observed a handful of times. Its antigen remains undetermined. The sample holds no much larger clone one base away, and base qualities are not on file.

This sequence uses TRBV10-3 and TRBJ1-5, with no D gene named confidently. The receptor was isolated from a male donor in good health, serving as a control. Sequenced: blood. The CDR3: CAISGGDFQPQHF. The nucleotide sequence reads TGTGCCATCAGTGGGGGAGATTTTCAGCCCCAGCATTTT.